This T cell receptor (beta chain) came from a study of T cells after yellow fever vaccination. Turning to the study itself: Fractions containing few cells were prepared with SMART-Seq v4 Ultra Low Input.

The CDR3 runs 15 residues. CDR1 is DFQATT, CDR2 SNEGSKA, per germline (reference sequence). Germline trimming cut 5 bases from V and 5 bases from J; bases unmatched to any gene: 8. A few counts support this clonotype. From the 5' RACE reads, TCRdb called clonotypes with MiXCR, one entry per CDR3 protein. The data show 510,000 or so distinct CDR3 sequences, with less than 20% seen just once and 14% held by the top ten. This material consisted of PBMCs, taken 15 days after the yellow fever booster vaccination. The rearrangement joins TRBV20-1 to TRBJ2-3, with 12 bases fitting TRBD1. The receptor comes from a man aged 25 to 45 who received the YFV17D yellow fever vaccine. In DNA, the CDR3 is TGCAGTGCTCGACCCGGGACAGGGGGCAGAGATACGCAGTATTTT. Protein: CSARPGTGGRDTQYF.